The 12 T cell receptor beta chains in this list originate from one sample, sequenced in a study of cytomegalovirus exposure and HLA in healthy donors. PCR amplification relied on 60 Vbeta primers (plus 13 Jbeta primers). Generated by immunoSEQ multiplex PCR, the TCRdb table keeps only in-frame clones and is missing some. The sample yields 250,000 to 350,000 clones, around two thirds seen once. Sequenced: PBMCs. All receptors derive from a female donor in good health and CMV-seronegative.

CDR3 loop: CASRVYGTGRVNEQFF. DNA of the CDR3: TGTGCAAGTCGCGTATACGGGACAGGGCGCGTCAATGAGCAGTTCTTC. The chain uses TRBV12-2 and TRBJ2-1; TRBD1, the D gene given by the table, was not confirmed from the DNA. TRBV12-2 is reported as a pseudogene. This CDR3 spans 16 amino acids.

The rearrangement uses TRBV11-2 and TRBJ2-3; TRBD2 matches at 8 bases. The CDR3 is made up of 16 amino acids. Germline loops: CDR1 SGHAT, CDR2 FQNNGV. Trimming at V came to 5 bases and at J to 0 bases, leaving 7 bases not matched to a gene. CDR3 sequence: CASSKLAGTSTDTQYF. CDR3 sequence (DNA): TGTGCCAGCAGCAAATTAGCGGGGACAAGCACAGATACGCAGTATTTT.

This rearrangement joins TRBV7-9 to TRBJ2-1; 13 bases line up with TRBD2. J lost 6 bases, V lost 2 bases, and 4 bases had no gene match. Germline lookup yields CDR1 SEHNR and CDR2 FQNEAQ (reference sequence). The CDR3 sequence is 16 residues long. In DNA form, the CDR3 reads TGTGCCAGCAGCTTATTGGGACTAGCGGGAATCAATGAGCAGTTCTTC. Its translation: CASSLLGLAGINEQFF.

This chain links TRBV18 with TRBJ1-5; 12 bases line up with TRBD1. Germline CDR1 KGHSH, CDR2 LQKENI. V lost 6 bases, J lost 5 bases, and 14 bases stayed unmatched. The CDR3 has 18 amino acids. The CDR3 DNA is TGTGCCAGCTCGGGTGTTGGGACAGGGGGCGAGGGGGATCAGCCCCAGCATTTT. Residues: CASSGVGTGGEGDQPQHF.

The rearrangement joins TRBV11-3 to TRBJ2-7; 8 bases line up with TRBD2. CDR1 SGHNT and CDR2 YENEEA come from the germline V gene. This CDR3 is built from 15 residues. V lost 4 bases, J lost 1 base, and 6 bases stayed unmatched. CDR3 DNA: TGTGCCAGCAGCTCGGGGACTAGAGCTTCCTACGAGCAGTACTTC. Its protein is CASSSGTRASYEQYF.

V usage is TRBV5-1 and J usage is TRBJ1-5; D call uncertain. The CDR3 is made up of 13 amino acids. Germline CDR1 is SGHRS and CDR2 is YFSETQ. V lost 0 bases and J lost 5, with 6 bases in between. CDR3 region: CASSLAFDQPQHF. CDR3 DNA sequence: TGCGCCAGCAGCTTGGCCTTCGATCAGCCCCAGCATTTT.

This clone was counted a few times. The chain is built from TRBV28 and TRBJ2-3, with a tentative D call TRBD2 (5 bases). This CDR3 spans 15 amino acids. Trimming took off 3 bases at V and 2 bases at J, with 12 bases between the two ends. Looked up from germline, CDR1 is MDHEN and CDR2 is SYDVKM. The CDR3 spells CASSFFSDSTDTQYF. In DNA form, the CDR3 reads TGTGCCAGCAGTTTCTTCTCGGACTCCACAGATACGCAGTATTTT.

This chain uses TRBV5-8 with TRBJ2-1; 8 nucleotides line up with TRBD2. V dropped 0 bases and J dropped 8; count of bases not matched to a gene: 1. CDR3 length: 13 residues. CDR1 and CDR2 from the germline V gene are SGHTS and YDEGEE. CDR3 sequence (DNA): TGTGCCAGCAGCTTGGAGCGGGGGTATGAGCAGTTCTTC. This sequence encodes CASSLERGYEQFF.

The chain recombines TRBV18 with TRBJ2-7; no clear D gene. The V gene's germline CDR1 is KGHSH and CDR2 LQKENI. CDR3 size: 14 residues. Trimming took off 3 bases at V and 3 bases at J, with 12 bases between the two ends. Here the CDR3 DNA reads TGTGCCAGCTCACCCTCGATCGGTGGCTACGAGCAGTACTTC. The encoded protein is CASSPSIGGYEQYF.

The chain uses TRBV28 and TRBJ2-4; possible D gene TRBD1, 6 bases. Trimming cost V 6 bases and J 1 base, with 13 bases left between them. This CDR3 is 15 amino acids long. From germline, CDR1 is MDHEN and CDR2 SYDVKM. CDR3 region: CASSHDQGAKNIQYF. Here the CDR3 DNA reads TGTGCCAGCAGCCACGACCAGGGGGCCAAAAACATTCAGTACTTC.

This clone showed up just a few times. The chain employs TRBV28 and TRBJ1-4; 8 bases agree with TRBD1. There are 15 residues in the CDR3. Germline V gene data show CDR1 as MDHEN and CDR2 as SYDVKM. The J segment lost 6 bases and the V segment lost 5 bases, leaving 8 bases of the junction unmatched. CDR3 nucleotides: TGTGCCAGCAGTGGACGGACAGGGTGGTATGAAAAACTGTTTTTT. Protein: CASSGRTGWYEKLFF.

The chain links TRBV6-4 to TRBJ1-1; no reliable D call. From germline, CDR1 is MRHNA and CDR2 SNTAGT. Trimming pared 3 bases from V and 1 base from J, leaving 6 bases between. CDR3 length: 13 amino acids. The CDR3 coding sequence is TGTGCCAGCAGTGAACGGGAGAACACTGAAGCTTTCTTT. Translation gives CASSERENTEAFF.